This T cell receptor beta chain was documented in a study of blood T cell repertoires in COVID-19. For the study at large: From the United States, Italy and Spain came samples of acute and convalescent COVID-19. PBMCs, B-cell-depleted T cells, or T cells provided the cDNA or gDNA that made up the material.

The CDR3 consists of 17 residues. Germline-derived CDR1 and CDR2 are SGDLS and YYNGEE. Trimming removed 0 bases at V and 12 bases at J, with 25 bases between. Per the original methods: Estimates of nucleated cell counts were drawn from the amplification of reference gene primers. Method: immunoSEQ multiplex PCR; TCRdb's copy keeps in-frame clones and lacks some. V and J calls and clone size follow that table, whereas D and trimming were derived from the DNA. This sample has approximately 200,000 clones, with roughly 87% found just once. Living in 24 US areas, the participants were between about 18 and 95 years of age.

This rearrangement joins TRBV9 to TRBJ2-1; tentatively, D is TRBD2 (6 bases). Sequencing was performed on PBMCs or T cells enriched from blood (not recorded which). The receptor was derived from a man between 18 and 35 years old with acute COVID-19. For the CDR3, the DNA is TGTGCCAGCAGCGTAGGGTTTGGAGGGAGCCATACAATGAGGCAGTTCTTC. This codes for CASSVGFGGSHTMRQFF.